The clone carrying this T cell receptor (beta chain) was seen a few times. Individuals aged about 18 to 89 years were recruited from 24 US areas. The ends lost 6 bases at V and 0 bases at J; junction bases unmatched: 7. The CDR3 is 16 residues long. Germline values: CDR1 ENHRY, CDR2 SYGVKD. In the authors' methods: Using reference gene primer amplification, nucleated cell counts were estimated. This table comes from immunoSEQ multiplex PCR, and its TCRdb copy is limited to in-frame clones, with some not included. V and J calls and clone size are copied from that table; D and trimming were computed from the DNA. Of 150,000 to 200,000 clones listed, around 82% are singletons. This entry belongs to a study of blood T cell repertoires in COVID-19. In the study overall: COVID-19 samples, acute and convalescent, were from the United States, Italy and Spain. PBMCs, B-cell-depleted T cells, or T cells were the source of the cDNA or gDNA that made up the material.

Sample: PBMCs or T cells enriched from blood (not recorded which). The receptor's source is a man aged 40-49 years who had recovered from COVID-19. The genes are TRBV10-3 and TRBJ2-1; TRBD1 aligns across 8 bases. The CDR3 coding sequence is TGTGCCATCAGCGCCGGACAGGGTGACTCCTACAATGAGCAGTTCTTC. Translation gives CAISAGQGDSYNEQFF.